This is a list of T cell receptor beta chains from one sample in a study of cytomegalovirus exposure and HLA in healthy donors. Clones were read by immunoSEQ multiplex PCR, and TCRdb kept only the in-frame ones, dropping some. The repertoire holds 120,000 or so clones, roughly 78% seen once, with 6.3% in the top ten. The sequencing sample was made of PBMCs. These receptors were obtained from a woman in her forties in good health and CMV-seronegative. The CDR3 runs from the conserved cysteine through the conserved F or W. D genes are given only for firm matches. Part of the rows lack a size; the others show once, few, many or a class for expanded clones.

>-|TRBJ2-1|-|TRBV5-8
CASSPLADWYNEQFF
TGTGCCAGCAGCCCACTAGCTGATTGGTACAATGAGCAGTTCTTC
>-|TRBJ2-7|-|TRBV29-1
CSVRGAGRVYEQYF
TGCAGCGTCCGGGGGGCGGGACGGGTTTACGAGCAGTACTTC
>-|TRBJ2-4|-|TRBV5-8
CASSLVEAKNSQYF
TGTGCCAGCAGCTTGGTAGAAGCCAAAAACAGTCAGTACTTC
>TRBD2|TRBJ2-1|-|TRBV29-1
CSVGRLADYNEQFF
TGCAGCGTGGGCCGACTAGCGGATTACAATGAGCAGTTCTTC
>TRBD2|TRBJ2-1|-|TRBV4-1
CASSRGTSGRGAYNEQFF
TGCGCCAGCAGCCGCGGGACTAGCGGGAGGGGGGCCTACAATGAGCAGTTCTTC
>-|TRBJ1-5|-|TRBV11-2
CASSSSGSAGAQHF
TGTGCCAGCAGCTCCTCGGGATCCGCCGGGGCCCAGCATTTT
>TRBD2|TRBJ2-7|-|TRBV9
CASSVAGGQVQYF
TGTGCCAGCAGCGTAGCGGGGGGTCAGGTGCAGTACTTC
>TRBD1|TRBJ1-4|-|TRBV10-1
CASSETTGAAMELFF
TGCGCCAGCAGTGAGACGACAGGGGCGGCAATGGAACTGTTTTTT
>-|TRBJ1-3|-|TRBV18
CASSPEGLLSSGNTIYF
TGTGCCAGCTCACCGGAGGGTTTGCTAAGTTCTGGAAACACCATATATTTT
>TRBD2|TRBJ2-2|-|TRBV25-1
CASSGNSGRAGELFF
TGTGCCAGCAGTGGAAATAGCGGGAGAGCCGGGGAGCTGTTTTTT
>-|TRBJ1-2|-|TRBV28
CASRTLGRANYGYTF
TGTGCCAGCCGAACTTTGGGCAGAGCTAACTATGGCTACACCTTC
>-|TRBJ2-7|-|TRBV9
CTSSRGTGGTYEQYF
TGTACCAGCAGCAGAGGCACAGGTGGAACCTACGAGCAGTACTTC
>-|TRBJ1-4|-|TRBV29-1
CSVEDTGTNEKLFF
TGCAGCGTTGAGGATACCGGGACTAATGAAAAACTGTTTTTT
>TRBD1|TRBJ2-7|-|TRBV4-1
CASSQATDRGATYEQYF
TGCGCCAGCAGCCAAGCCACGGACAGGGGGGCAACCTACGAGCAGTACTTC
>-|TRBJ2-3|-|TRBV28
CASSFFPPRLGTDTQYF
TGTGCCAGCAGTTTTTTCCCCCCCCGTTTAGGCACAGATACGCAGTATTTT
>-|TRBJ2-7|-|TRBV5-1
CASSLRPPVDREQYF
TGCGCCAGCAGCCTGCGTCCCCCGGTAGATCGGGAGCAGTACTTC
>-|TRBJ2-7|-|TRBV5-1
CASSYAGYEQYF
TGCGCCAGCAGCTACGCCGGCTACGAGCAGTACTTC
>TRBD1|TRBJ2-3|-|TRBV5-1
CATRQGADTQYF
TGCGCCACACGACAGGGCGCAGATACGCAGTATTTT
>TRBD1|TRBJ1-1|-|TRBV4-2
CASSAHPGQRNTEAFF
TGTGCCAGCAGCGCTCACCCGGGACAGAGGAACACTGAAGCTTTCTTT
>-|TRBJ1-1|-|TRBV19
CASNPPGFQRSTEAFF
TGTGCCAGTAATCCACCCGGTTTCCAGCGGAGCACTGAAGCTTTCTTT
>TRBD1|TRBJ2-7|few|TRBV18
CASSPPGTVREQYF
TGTGCCAGCTCACCACCGGGGACAGTGAGGGAGCAGTACTTC
>TRBD2|TRBJ2-7|-|TRBV6-5
CASSYISGGFDEQYF
TGTGCCAGCAGTTATATTAGCGGGGGTTTTGACGAGCAGTACTTC
>TRBD1|TRBJ2-7|-|TRBV5-4
CASSLPGGQGAYEQYF
TGTGCCAGCAGCTTGCCCGGGGGACAGGGGGCCTACGAGCAGTACTTC
>TRBD1|TRBJ1-1|-|TRBV5-4
CASSGPGTGFTEAFF
TGTGCCAGCAGCGGTCCCGGGACAGGGTTCACTGAAGCTTTCTTT
>-|TRBJ2-1|-|TRBV28
CASSLASTEQFF
TGTGCCAGCAGTTTAGCTAGCACTGAGCAGTTCTTC
>-|TRBJ1-6|-|TRBV15
CATSRAPPGRNSPLHF
TGTGCCACCAGCAGAGCCCCCCCGGGTAGAAACTCACCCCTCCACTTT
>-|TRBJ2-5|-|TRBV19
CASSPDREGETQYF
TGTGCCAGTAGTCCGGACAGGGAGGGGGAGACCCAGTACTTC
>TRBD1|TRBJ2-5|-|TRBV29-1
CSVAPGQGETQYF
TGCAGCGTGGCCCCGGGACAGGGGGAGACCCAGTACTTC
>TRBD2|TRBJ2-7|-|TRBV19
CASSFRLAGASKPSYEQYF
TGTGCCAGTAGTTTTAGACTAGCGGGAGCGTCAAAACCGTCCTACGAGCAGTACTTC
>TRBD1|TRBJ1-2|-|TRBV6-5
CASSETGTYGYTF
TGTGCCAGCAGTGAGACAGGGACCTATGGCTACACCTTC
>TRBD2|TRBJ2-1|-|TRBV6-5
CASSATSRSYNEQFF
TGTGCCAGCAGTGCGACTAGCCGCTCCTACAATGAGCAGTTCTTC
>TRBD1|TRBJ1-2|-|TRBV5-6
CASSPGQGLGYTF
TGTGCCAGCTCCCCGGGACAGGGGCTTGGCTACACCTTC
>-|TRBJ2-1|-|TRBV29-1
CSVGRTGSYNEQFF
TGCAGCGTCGGCCGGACGGGATCCTACAATGAGCAGTTCTTC
>-|TRBJ2-1|-|TRBV9
CASSVAKRSSYNEQFF
TGTGCCAGCAGCGTAGCTAAGAGGAGCTCCTACAATGAGCAGTTCTTC
>TRBD2|TRBJ2-1|-|TRBV14
CASSQDPRGSNEQFF
TGTGCCAGCAGCCAAGATCCCCGCGGGAGCAATGAGCAGTTCTTC
>TRBD1|TRBJ2-6|-|TRBV4-3
CASSQFGTARSSGANVLTF
TGCGCCAGCAGCCAATTTGGGACAGCGAGGAGTTCTGGGGCCAACGTCCTGACTTTC
>TRBD2|TRBJ2-7|-|TRBV6-1
CASSVGPFTSGTPYEQYF
TGTGCCAGCAGTGTAGGGCCCTTCACTAGCGGGACCCCCTACGAGCAGTACTTC
>TRBD1|TRBJ1-3|-|TRBV7-8
CASSSYRGLGGNTIYF
TGTGCCAGCAGCTCCTACAGGGGGCTGGGCGGAAACACCATATATTTT
>-|TRBJ1-1|-|TRBV7-2
CASSLQGVGTEAFF
TGTGCCAGCAGCCTACAGGGTGTTGGAACTGAAGCTTTCTTT
>-|TRBJ2-6|-|TRBV7-2
CASSLFGASGANGLTF
TGTGCCAGCAGCCTCTTTGGGGCCTCTGGGGCCAACGGCCTGACTTTC
>-|TRBJ1-1|-|TRBV7-2
CASSLQLNTEAFF
TGTGCCAGCAGCTTACAGTTGAACACTGAAGCTTTCTTT
>-|TRBJ2-7|once|TRBV18
CASSPPAGNEQYF
TGTGCCAGCTCACCACCGGCCGGGAACGAGCAGTACTTC